This T cell receptor beta chain was captured by sequencing in a study of spatial heterogeneity in lung cancer. Study-level background: There were consistently more beta-chain sequences detected than alpha-chain sequences.

TCRdb reprocessed the 5' RACE reads via MiXCR and lists one record per CDR3 protein. The repertoire holds some 30,000 distinct CDR3 sequences, with less than 6.5% as singletons. Time point indicated: blood at routine non-recurrence follow-up after resection. Whole RNA, isolated from tumor, nontumor lung or frozen PBMC, was sequenced without prior sorting. V shed 5 bases and J shed 4 bases, with 11 bases lying between them. The CDR3 extends over 13 amino acids. Germline CDR1 reads SGHTA; CDR2 reads FQGNSA. The material was PBMCs, obtained at follow-up. The receptor comes from a female donor with early-stage non-small cell lung cancer. This sequence joins TRBV7-2 and TRBJ1-2; TRBD1 is a possible D gene (6 bases). CDR3 nucleotides: TGTGCCAGCAGCCTTGGGGGCGGCTATGGCTACACCTTC. Translating it yields CASSLGGGYGYTF. Full variable domain (outside the CDR3, taken from reference TRBV7-2 and TRBJ1-2): GAGVSQSPSNKVTEKGKDVELRCDPISGHTALYWYRQSLGQGLEFLIYFQGNSAPDKSGLPSDRFSAERTGGSVSTLTIQRTQQEDSAVYLCASSLGGGYGYTFGSGTRLTVV.